This passage covers 31 T cell receptor beta chains from one sample sequenced in a study of beta chain features in type 1 diabetes. General study points: Within each of all four CD4+ subsets, Type 1 diabetes patients had TCRB CDR3s that were moderately but significantly shorter.

For these receptors, no antigen is known. As every portion of the isolated RNA was reverse transcribed, the sequencing read expressed TCRB transcripts. Using immunoSEQ multiplex PCR, the repertoire was profiled, and TCRdb retains in-frame clones only, with some absent. The repertoire holds 300,000 to 350,000 clones, roughly 14% seen once, with 0.015% in the top ten. Specimen: naive CD4+ T cells from blood. These TCRs come from a woman between 18 and 29 years old with type 1 diabetes.

V is TRBV10-2 and J is TRBJ2-1; 11 positions match TRBD2. The CDR3 totals 12 residues. Germline V lookup: CDR1 WSHSY, CDR2 SAAADI. J was trimmed by 12 bases and V by 7 bases; bases with no gene match: 5. Written as DNA, the CDR3 is TGCGCCAGCATAGATAGCGGGAGGGTGCAGTTCTTC. Protein sequence: CASIDSGRVQFF.

The chain uses TRBV5-1 and TRBJ2-6; 7 bases match TRBD1. J gave up 2 bases and V 4 bases, and 3 bases lay outside the gene matches. The CDR3 covers 15 residues. Germline lookup yields CDR1 SGHRS and CDR2 YFSETQ. In DNA, the CDR3 is TGCGCCAGCAGCCCCCAGGGGGCTGGGGCCAACGTCCTGACTTTC. Translation gives CASSPQGAGANVLTF. The whole variable domain, remainder taken from reference TRBV5-1 and TRBJ2-6, is KAGVTQTPRYLIKTRGQQVTLSCSPISGHRSVSWYQQTPGQGLQFLFEYFSETQRNKGNFPGRFSGRQFSNSRSEMNVSTLELGDSALYLCASSPQGAGANVLTFGAGSRLTVL.

The V call is TRBV27, the J call TRBJ1-4, with D unresolved. Per the germline V gene, CDR1 is MNHEY and CDR2 is SMNVEV (reference sequence). The CDR3 has 13 amino acids. Trimming shortened V by 6 bases and J by 3 bases, and 8 bases separated the two germline ends. CDR3 coding DNA: TGTGCCAGCAGGCGAGGGTCTAATGAAAAACTGTTTTTT. This gives the protein CASRRGSNEKLFF. Complete variable domain (other parts from reference TRBV27 and TRBJ1-4): EAQVTQNPRYLITVTGKKLTVTCSQNMNHEYMSWYRQDPGLGLRQIYYSMNVEVTDKGDVPEGYKVSRKEKRNFPLILESPSPNQTSLYFCASRRGSNEKLFFGSGTQLSVL.

The CDR3: CASSLLGTSGSYEQYF. CDR3 DNA sequence: TGTGCCAGCAGTTTACTCGGGACTAGCGGGTCCTACGAGCAGTACTTC. V gene TRBV28 combines with J gene TRBJ2-7, with TRBD2 matching over 12 bases. The CDR3 runs 16 residues. V lost 2 bases to trimming and J lost 1 base; unmatched junction nucleotides: 3. CDR1 MDHEN and CDR2 SYDVKM come from the germline V gene.

The rearrangement uses TRBV2 and TRBJ1-5, with 7 nucleotides matching TRBD1. The CDR3 totals 14 residues. V was clipped by 6 bases and J by 6 bases; unmatched bases: 8. Germline V gene data show CDR1 as SNHLY and CDR2 as FYNNEI. The CDR3 region is CASSAEQGIQPQHF. The CDR3, as DNA: TGTGCCAGCAGCGCTGAACAGGGGATTCAGCCCCAGCATTTT. The whole variable domain, remainder taken from reference TRBV2 and TRBJ1-5, is EPEVTQTPSHQVTQMGQEVILRCVPISNHLYFYWYRQILGQKVEFLVSFYNNEISEKSEIFDDQFSVERPDGSNFTLKIRSTKLEDSAMYFCASSAEQGIQPQHFGDGTRLSIL.

The V and J genes are TRBV18 and TRBJ1-2, with TRBD1 matching over 7 bases. This CDR3 is 14 amino acids long. In germline, CDR1 is KGHSH, CDR2 LQKENI. Unmatched junction bases numbered 10, after V lost 5 bases and J lost 7 bases. The CDR3 region has the DNA TGTGCCAGCTCATATCAAGACAGGGCGTCTGGCTACACCTTC. This translates into CASSYQDRASGYTF.

A few counts support this clone. The chain recombines TRBV11-3 with TRBJ2-1, with 7 positions matching TRBD2. Losses at the gene ends were 1 base for V and 8 bases for J; bases not matched to a gene: 5. The CDR3 is made up of 14 amino acids. Germline V gene sequence: CDR1 SGHNT, CDR2 YENEEA. The CDR3 protein is CASSLGRERDEQFF. The CDR3 nucleotides are TGTGCCAGCAGCTTAGGGCGGGAGAGGGATGAGCAGTTCTTC.

This clone has more than one count but fewer than ten. The chain links TRBV19 to TRBJ2-4; 7 bases fit TRBD2. V dropped 11 bases and J dropped 2; count of bases not matched to a gene: 9. Germline loops: CDR1 LNHDA, CDR2 SQIVND (reference sequence). This CDR3 has 14 residues. CDR3 coding DNA: TGTGCCTGCCGGGGGGTCGATACCAAAAACATTCAGTACTTC. It translates to CACRGVDTKNIQYF.

This clone was recorded a few times. The rearrangement links TRBV5-1 to TRBJ2-2, with 9 bases that match TRBD2. This CDR3 region has 16 residues. With 1 base clipped from V and 4 bases from J, the junction kept 5 bases outside the gene matches. Germline CDR1 SGHRS, CDR2 YFSETQ. In DNA, the CDR3 is TGCGCCAGCAGCTTGTACGCGGGAGGGCCCACCGGGGAGCTGTTTTTT. Amino acid sequence: CASSLYAGGPTGELFF.

The chain has TRBV30 and TRBJ1-5; 8 positions agree with TRBD1. Trimming removed 3 bases from V and 2 bases from J; junction bases left unmatched: 0. The CDR3 spans 13 residues. Germline V gene data show CDR1 as GTSNPN and CDR2 as SVGIG (reference sequence). The CDR3 reads CAWRDRGNQPQHF. The DNA for the CDR3 is TGTGCCTGGAGGGACAGGGGCAATCAGCCCCAGCATTTT.

The chain combines TRBV5-1 with TRBJ2-1, with 10 bases identical to TRBD2. The junction had 3 bases not matched to a gene; V was cut back by 4 bases and J by 2 bases. The CDR3 runs 15 residues. The germline gives CDR1 SGHRS, CDR2 YFSETQ. CDR3 in DNA: TGCGCCAGCAGCCCACTAGCGGGAACCTACAATGAGCAGTTCTTC. Its protein is CASSPLAGTYNEQFF.

This chain uses TRBV19 with TRBJ2-1, with TRBD2 matching 12 bases. The germline gives CDR1 LNHDA, CDR2 SQIVND (reference sequence). CDR3 length: 16 residues. Trimming cost V 5 bases and J 2 bases; bases outside gene matches: 4. The CDR3 spells CASSRTSGMPYNEQFF. CDR3 coding DNA: TGTGCCAGTAGTCGGACTAGCGGGATGCCCTACAATGAGCAGTTCTTC. The whole variable domain, filled in from reference TRBV19 and TRBJ2-1, reads DGGITQSPKYLFRKEGQNVTLSCEQNLNHDAMYWYRQDPGQGLRLIYYSQIVNDFQKGDIAEGYSVSREKKESFPLTVTSAQKNPTAFYLCASSRTSGMPYNEQFFGPGTRLTVL.

This clone has only a few counts. The chain joins TRBV28 to TRBJ2-7; D possibly corresponds to TRBD2 (6 bases). CDR1 and CDR2 (germline): MDHEN, SYDVKM. The CDR3 covers 12 residues. V lost 7 bases to trimming and J lost 6 bases, with 13 bases between them. The CDR3 nucleotides are TGTGCCAGCACCTGGGGGGAAGCCGAGCAGTACTTC. Residues: CASTWGEAEQYF.

This clone was seen a few times. The V gene is TRBV29-1, the J gene TRBJ1-2; TRBD1 is a possible D gene (6 bases). Trimming pared 7 bases from V and 5 bases from J, leaving 14 bases between. CDR1 and CDR2 (germline): SQVTM, ANQGSEA. The length of the CDR3 is 12 residues. The CDR3 sequence is CSGRTADYGYTF. For the CDR3, the DNA is TGCAGCGGCCGGACAGCGGATTATGGCTACACCTTC.

This clone has more than one count but fewer than ten. This chain joins TRBV2 and TRBJ2-7, with TRBD2 matching 9 bases. The V gene's germline CDR1 is SNHLY and CDR2 FYNNEI. CDR3 length: 14 amino acids. J gave up 4 bases and V 4 bases, and 5 bases lay outside the gene matches. CDR3 in amino acids: CASSVASGRYEQYF. As DNA, the CDR3 is TGTGCCAGCAGTGTGGCCAGCGGGAGGTACGAGCAGTACTTC.

CDR3 DNA: TGTGCCAGCTCAATAGGGGGCGGTACCTACAATGAGCAGTTCTTC. As protein: CASSIGGGTYNEQFF. The chain couples TRBV6-6 to TRBJ2-1; 7 bases are a match to TRBD1. Germline-derived CDR1 and CDR2 are MNHNY and SVGAGI (reference sequence). V shed 8 bases, J shed 2 bases, and the junction held 9 bases outside the gene matches. CDR3 length: 15 amino acids.

The J gene is TRBJ2-4, the V gene TRBV21-1; TRBD1, the D gene given by the table, was not confirmed from the DNA. TRBV21-1 is a documented pseudogene. The CDR3 length is 12 residues. The CDR3, as DNA: TGTGCCAGCCTCGGACAGGAAAACATTCAGTACTTC. Translating it yields CASLGQENIQYF.

The chain recombines TRBV9 with TRBJ2-5, with D maybe TRBD1 (7 bases). Deletions cut 3 bases from V and 5 bases from J, with 17 bases between. CDR1 and CDR2 (germline): SGDLS, YYNGEE. The CDR3 consists of 15 residues. CDR3 sequence: CASSARQAGGETQYF. The CDR3 nucleotides are TGTGCCAGCAGCGCTAGACAGGCAGGGGGGGAGACCCAGTACTTC.

This clone was detected a few times. This chain uses TRBV9 with TRBJ2-7, with 7 bases aligning to TRBD2. The CDR3 covers 17 residues. Germline V CDR1 and CDR2: SGDLS, YYNGEE. After removal of 2 bases from V and 4 bases from J, the junction contained 15 bases not matched to a gene. DNA for the CDR3: TGTGCCAGCAGCGTCCCGGAAGCGGGACGTTTTCCGTACGAGCAGTACGTC. It codes for CASSVPEAGRFPYEQYV.

This clone was counted only a few times. The V gene is TRBV30, the J gene TRBJ1-5; D may be TRBD1 (5 bases). V was pared by 2 bases and J by 4 bases, with 12 bases between. Germline-derived CDR1 and CDR2 are GTSNPN and SVGIG (reference sequence). The CDR3 length is 14 residues. The CDR3 region has the DNA TGTGCCTGGAGTCGTGACAGTGCGAATCAGCCCCAGCATTTT. Translating gives CAWSRDSANQPQHF.

This clone was detected a few times. The chain joins TRBV7-9 to TRBJ2-1, with D perhaps matching TRBD2 (7 bases). CDR3 length equals 16 residues. Trimming removed 1 base at V and 5 bases at J, with 15 bases between. CDR1 and CDR2 from the germline V gene are SEHNR and FQNEAQ (reference sequence). The CDR3 DNA is TGTGCCAGCAGCTTAGTATTGGGGGAGGGGGACAATGAGCAGTTCTTC. Translation: CASSLVLGEGDNEQFF.

This clone has only a few counts. Here the CDR3 DNA reads TGTGCCAGCAGCTCACCCCTGCGGGGCTACACCTTC. Protein product: CASSSPLRGYTF. The chain uses TRBV5-4 and TRBJ1-2; unclear D gene. This CDR3 is 12 amino acids long. Germline-derived CDR1 and CDR2 are SGHNT and YYREEE (reference sequence). V gave up 3 bases and J gave up 8 bases, with 11 bases separating them. The variable domain in full, with the rest retrieved from reference TRBV5-4 and TRBJ1-2, is ETGVTQSPTHLIKTRGQQVTLRCSSQSGHNTVSWYQQALGQGPQFIFQYYREEENGRGNFPPRFSGLQFPNYSSELNVNALELDDSALYLCASSSPLRGYTFGSGTRLTVV.

The chain uses TRBV28 and TRBJ1-1; D is uncertain. V lost 3 bases and J 8 bases, leaving 7 bases between the germline ends. CDR1 MDHEN and CDR2 SYDVKM come from the germline V gene. This CDR3 is built from 11 residues. In DNA form, the CDR3 reads TGTGCCAGCAGTTTGCAACAGGAAGCTTTCTTT. The encoded protein is CASSLQQEAFF.

The chain links TRBV30 to TRBJ2-5; 8 bases are shared with TRBD1. In germline, CDR1 is GTSNPN, CDR2 SVGIG (reference sequence). CDR3 length: 13 amino acids. After removal of 5 bases from V and 4 bases from J, the junction contained 6 bases not matched to a gene. The CDR3: CAWVQGGRETQYF. CDR3 in DNA: TGTGCCTGGGTACAGGGGGGAAGAGAGACCCAGTACTTC.

This clone was found a few times. The V gene is TRBV18, the J gene TRBJ2-5; 9 positions agree with TRBD1. The J call may be in error: the DNA end matches TRBJ2-7 better. The CDR3 has 13 amino acids. Germline CDR1 is KGHSH and CDR2 is LQKENI. The CDR3 loop is CASSPGTGNEQYF. As DNA, the CDR3 is TGTGCCAGCTCACCAGGGACAGGGAACGAGCAGTACTTC.

Here the CDR3 DNA reads TGCGCCAGCAGCTTGGGGGGACAGGCGGACTACGAGCAGTACTTC. Translating it yields CASSLGGQADYEQYF. V is TRBV5-1 and J is TRBJ2-7; TRBD1 agrees at 8 bases. J was trimmed by 3 bases and V by 0 bases; bases with no gene match: 5. The CDR3 sequence is 15 residues long. Germline values: CDR1 SGHRS, CDR2 YFSETQ. The full variable domain, with the rest looked up from reference TRBV5-1 and TRBJ2-7, is KAGVTQTPRYLIKTRGQQVTLSCSPISGHRSVSWYQQTPGQGLQFLFEYFSETQRNKGNFPGRFSGRQFSNSRSEMNVSTLELGDSALYLCASSLGGQADYEQYFGPGTRLTVT.

This clone has more than one count but fewer than ten. The chain couples TRBV7-2 to TRBJ2-1; TRBD2 matches at 8 bases. Germline V lookup: CDR1 SGHTA, CDR2 FQGNSA. V shed 3 bases, J shed 6 bases, and the junction held 7 bases outside the gene matches. The CDR3 consists of 15 residues. This CDR3 is CASSFRAGGGNEQFF. The DNA of the CDR3 is TGTGCCAGCAGCTTTCGGGCGGGAGGAGGCAATGAGCAGTTCTTC.

This chain links TRBV19 with TRBJ2-7, with 7 bases identical to TRBD1. CDR3 length: 15 residues. Trimming removed 1 base from V and 0 bases from J; junction bases left unmatched: 3. Germline CDR1 LNHDA, CDR2 SQIVND (reference sequence). DNA for the CDR3: TGTGCCAGTAGTATAGCGGGGACAGCCTCCTACGAGCAGTACTTC. This gives the protein CASSIAGTASYEQYF.

This clone was observed a handful of times. V and J are TRBV6-5 and TRBJ2-7; TRBD2 matches at 12 bases. Losses at the gene ends were 6 bases for V and 11 bases for J; bases not matched to a gene: 5. CDR3 length: 12 residues. CDR1 and CDR2 (germline): MNHEY, SVGAGI. CDR3 bases: TGTGCCAGCAGCACAGCTAGCGGGAGGGAGTACTTC. Residues: CASSTASGREYF.

This clone was detected a few times. The V gene is TRBV18, the J gene TRBJ2-1, with 8 bases identical to TRBD1. V shed 2 bases and J 4 bases; nucleotides not matched to a gene: 4. The CDR3 has 15 residues. CDR1 is KGHSH, CDR2 LQKENI, per germline. The CDR3 DNA is TGTGCCAGCTCACCAAGGGGACAGGATTACAATGAGCAGTTCTTC. Amino acids: CASSPRGQDYNEQFF.

This clone came up a few times. This sequence joins TRBV7-3 and TRBJ2-3; D is perhaps TRBD1 (5 bases). The CDR3 loop spans 14 amino acids. Trimming shortened V by 6 bases and J by 1 base, and 11 bases separated the two germline ends. In germline, CDR1 is SGHTA, CDR2 FQGTGA. The CDR3 protein is CASSGARGTDTQYF. CDR3 sequence (DNA): TGTGCCAGCAGTGGGGCTAGGGGCACAGATACGCAGTATTTT.